This T cell receptor (beta chain) is drawn from a study of cytomegalovirus exposure and HLA in healthy donors (dated by TCRdb to 2017 to 2019). About the full investigation: According to an earlier analysis of 587 of the donors, roughly 180 million T cells yielded over 90 million unique TCR beta sequences and approximately 280 Gb of sequence data. About 330 gigabases of sequencing data and roughly 81 million unique TCR sequences made up an early release that covered under 750 HLA-typed donors. Of the roughly 400 genotyped donors, 75% to 85% were placed in the genetic ancestry cluster associated with self-reported Caucasian donors. The study aimed to test whether signatures of past pathogen exposure could be identified by cataloging public T cell receptors. Using immunosequencing, the study profiled T cell repertoires from about 610 subjects and related those repertoires to cytomegalovirus serostatus. Besides the first cohort of 550 to 750 subjects, a separate validation cohort made up of over 100 different subjects was used. High-throughput TCR immunosequencing, statistical association of individual TCRs with disease status, and machine learning were combined to predict cytomegalovirus infection status. A later analysis re-analyzed previously published TCR beta repertoires from 666 donors and added high-resolution HLA genotyping to study TCR occurrence patterns. In the later analysis, no new phenotypic data were used to find candidate immune exposures; instead, reliance was placed on TCR beta sequences and their occurrence across donors. To decide whether each TCR beta V gene segment behaved as functional or pseudogenic, an earlier analysis of fewer than 750 of the donors relied on high-throughput TCR beta sequencing. Alongside the repertoire data, information on donor age, sex, ethnicity and CMV serostatus was compiled. In a later genetic analysis, genome-wide SNP genotypes for 398 of the 666 donors were used, and that subset was treated as a discovery cohort. All discovery cohort repertoires had been generated using a single sequencing platform. HLA typing included class I and class II loci at four-digit resolution. The number of typed donors differed by locus: roughly 629-640 for A, B, C, DRB1 and DQB1; 522 for DQA1; 606 for DPA1; and some 470 for DPB1. Five DR-DQ haplotypes were treated as single units for association and clustering because of strong linkage in the cohort. Among roughly 400 genotyped donors of the cohort, an average of approximately 230,000 unique TCR beta nucleotide sequences were sequenced per donor, roughly 20% of them non-productive.

Trimming at the junction amounts to 5 bases on V and 6 bases on J, and the germline ends lie 10 bases apart. Counted from cysteine to phenylalanine, this CDR3 has 12 amino acids. Only the CDR3 portion is preserved as DNA: 36 bases, with reading frame beginning at the first base. Based on the germline V gene, the CDR1 and CDR2 sequences are SNHLY and FYNNEI. With regard to this clone: Its antigen target is currently unknown. Base quality data are lacking; no much larger clone is found one base away.

General study outcomes and caveats: In an earlier analysis of 500 to 650 of the donors, most TCR beta V segments appeared in productive rearrangements about 90% or about 30% of the time, broadly matching IMGT annotations. While some public TCRs were present in many individuals, most TCR sequences turned up only very rarely across donors. The presence/absence analyses assumed that sequencing depth was roughly uniform across donors, and that assumption may not be true. The 87-base-pair reads could not distinguish some IMGT-functional V segments, including TRBV6-2 and TRBV6-3, so those segments were excluded. Compared with equally common non-associated chains, HLA-associated TCR beta chains in a later analysis were more clonally expanded and had lower generation probabilities. In both the original and validation cohorts, the classifier was reported to diagnose cytomegalovirus status with high specificity and sensitivity. In vitro tests confirmed that three of the cytomegalovirus-associated TCR beta chains recognize cytomegalovirus antigens. A further reported finding was that TCR beta sequences accurately predicted the HLA-A and HLA-B alleles for most subjects in the first cohort. Only TCR beta chains were sequenced in this cohort, and the absence of alpha or paired-chain data limited detectable features. In a later analysis, around 17,000 TCR beta sequences were associated with specific HLA alleles at a false discovery rate of 0.05. Most CMV-associated TCR beta chains appeared to be HLA-restricted in a later analysis, and the HLA associations seemed to be driven largely by CMV exposure. Correlated functional status among segregating V segments might be attributable to linkage disequilibrium, but an unknown experimental factor could not be ruled out. A group of highly shared sequence variants was considered likely to be a technical artifact of the sequencing pipeline. Assigning TCR associations to individual alleles was difficult when HLA alleles, especially DR and DQ, strongly co-occurred. In a later analysis, the rate of TCR association differed among HLA loci, with DRB1 alleles having the most associated TCRs and HLA-C alleles having the fewest. Several of the top co-occurrence clusters appeared to be linked to parvovirus B19, influenza, CMV and Epstein-Barr virus, according to a later analysis. Because counts were too low, approximately 15 rarely observed V segments, including chromosome 9 orphons, were excluded from the earlier analysis of 587 of the donors. Because HLA typing was unavailable for some donors at each locus, only the typed subset was used in association tests. An association between a missense DCLRE1C variant and V-gene and J-gene trimming of TCR beta chains was found in a later genetic analysis and replicated in an independent cohort. The authors suggested that the approach could potentially be extended to other disease states and immunological phenotypes. According to a later genetic analysis, donors in an Asian-associated ancestry cluster had fewer N-insertions in productive TCRs than the approximately 670-donor mean. The study gave a list of under 200 TCR beta chains associated with cytomegalovirus. For the cohort, immune exposure information was limited to CMV serostatus.

The library was obtained by the immunoSEQ multiplex PCR assay. A mixture of 60 forward primers for TCR Vbeta segments and 13 reverse primers for TCR Jbeta segments was used in the multiplex PCR. The CDR3 region of rearranged TCR beta genes was amplified from genomic DNA by a multiplex PCR assay. On the Illumina HiSeq System, the amplified TCR beta libraries were sequenced as 87-base-pair reads. The paper's processing steps were these. In a later analysis, tens of millions of unique TCR beta chains were counted across the 650 to 700 repertoires, and roughly 11 million of these chains were shared by at least two donors. To remove PCR and sequencing errors, raw reads were error-corrected and collapsed into unique sequences using a nearest-neighbor algorithm that merged closely related sequences. V, D and J gene segments were assigned by aligning CDR3 sequences to IMGT reference sequences. For a sequence to be retained, at least a six-nucleotide match to both a V gene segment and a J gene segment was required. A rearrangement was called productive if the CDR3 had no stop codons and remained in frame with V and J, and every other rearrangement was called non-productive. Following IMGT convention, CDR3 was defined as the stretch from the second conserved V-encoded cysteine to the conserved J-encoded phenylalanine. Sequences without an unambiguous match to a single V gene segment were excluded from the earlier analysis of about 640 of the donors. An earlier analysis of several hundred of the donors called V segments functional above 56.7% productive rearrangements and segregating when the between-donor standard deviation exceeded 5%. A statistical classification framework was built to diagnose cytomegalovirus status from the catalog of TCR beta chain sequences. V and J gene assignment, in a later analysis, came from comparing TCR nucleotide sequences with IMGT/GENE-DB human TR gene sequences. The TCRdist pipeline was used in a later analysis to assign CDR3 sequences and most-parsimonious VDJ recombination scenarios. In a later analysis, each TCR beta chain was defined by its CDR3 amino acid sequence together with its V-gene family, and reads lacking a unique V-gene family were excluded. In a later analysis, approximately 640 highly shared, low-generation-probability nucleotide sequences were removed to address suspected cross-contamination and a sequencing artifact. A later analysis calculated a clonal expansion index for each public chain from normalized within-repertoire ranks of inferred template counts. Generation probabilities in a later analysis came from a VDJ recombination model fitted to out-of-frame rearrangements, and those results were checked against IGoR. In a later analysis, hypergeometric tests were used to score TCR-TCR, TCR-HLA and TCR-CMV co-occurrence, with a repertoire-size bias correction applied to TCR pairs. False discovery rates were estimated in a later analysis by permuting HLA or CMV assignments 20 times. A later analysis grouped co-occurring TCRs with DBSCAN, adding TCRdist sequence similarity when clustering within HLA-allele-positive subsets. Co-occurrence clustering excluded repertoires with fewer than 30,000 or more than 120,000 public chains, plus five with anomalous nucleotide sharing. The clones in this table, taken by TCRdb from immuneACCESS, are in-frame only. Not every clone is retained; where verified, under half of the shortfall comes from an unresolved V gene, and the cause of the rest is unknown. That table furnishes V, J and clone size, whereas the DNA furnished D and trimming. The sample table shows about 110,000 clones, and more than 75% are seen once. The ten largest clonotypes hold roughly 6% of the sample.

In total, 666 healthy bone marrow donors made up the cohort. All cohort members were sampled while nominally healthy, although unrecorded immune exposures were likely present. The donor tested CMV seropositive and was one of the 289 seropositive cohort members. A peripheral blood sample was provided by each donor, and peripheral blood mononuclear cells were used for TCR beta sequencing. Genomic DNA extraction from the blood cell samples was performed with the Qiagen DNeasy Blood Extraction Kit. The sequence derives from a woman between 50 and 59 years old in good health and CMV-seropositive. The V gene is TRBV2 and the J gene is TRBJ1-1; there is no confident call for the D gene. Sequenced sample: PBMCs. For the CDR3, the sequence is CASSLGGSEAFF. Read as DNA, the sequence is TGTGCCAGCAGTTTGGGAGGTTCTGAAGCTTTCTTT.